The T cell receptor (beta chain) described here comes from a study of cytomegalovirus exposure and HLA in healthy donors. Study-level results: Altogether, some 160 TCR beta chains were recorded as cytomegalovirus-associated. Later work found most CMV-associated TCR beta chains apparently HLA-restricted. Across HLA loci, a later analysis found differing TCR association rates, with DRB1 most and HLA-C fewest.

Concerning this clone itself: Its antigen is unidentified.

The PCR employed 60 Vbeta primers together with 13 Jbeta primers. The table came from immunoSEQ multiplex PCR; TCRdb's copy has only in-frame clones and leaves some out. The table includes around 110,000 clones, less than 85% detected once. Germline-derived CDR1 and CDR2 are SGHNT and YYREEE (reference sequence). Between the trimmed V and J ends, which lost 5 bases and 0 bases, there was a span of 12 bases. CDR3 length: 14 amino acids. The V and J genes are TRBV5-4 and TRBJ2-7, with D possibly TRBD2 on 6 matching bases. The receptor comes from a woman in her thirties or forties in good health and CMV-seropositive. Sequenced: PBMCs. The CDR3 coding sequence is TGTGCCAGCAGTCGAGTCGGGAGCTCCTACGAGCAGTACTTC. It encodes CASSRVGSSYEQYF.